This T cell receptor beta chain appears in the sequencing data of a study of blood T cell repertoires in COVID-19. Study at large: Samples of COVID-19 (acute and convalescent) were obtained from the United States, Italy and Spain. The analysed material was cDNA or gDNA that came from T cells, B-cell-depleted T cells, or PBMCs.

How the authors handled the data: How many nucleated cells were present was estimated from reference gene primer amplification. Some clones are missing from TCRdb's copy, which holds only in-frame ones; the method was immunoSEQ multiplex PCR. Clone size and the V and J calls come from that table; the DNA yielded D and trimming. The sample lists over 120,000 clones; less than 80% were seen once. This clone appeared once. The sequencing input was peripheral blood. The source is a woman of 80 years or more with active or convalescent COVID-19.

The CDR3 is CASSSGWETQYF. DNA of the CDR3: TGTGCCAGCAGTTCAGGGTGGGAGACCCAGTACTTC. The chain carries TRBV12-3 or TRBV12-4 and TRBJ2-5, with D tentatively TRBD1 (5 bases). The CDR3 covers 12 residues. V lost 4 bases to trimming and J lost 5 bases, with 8 bases between them.